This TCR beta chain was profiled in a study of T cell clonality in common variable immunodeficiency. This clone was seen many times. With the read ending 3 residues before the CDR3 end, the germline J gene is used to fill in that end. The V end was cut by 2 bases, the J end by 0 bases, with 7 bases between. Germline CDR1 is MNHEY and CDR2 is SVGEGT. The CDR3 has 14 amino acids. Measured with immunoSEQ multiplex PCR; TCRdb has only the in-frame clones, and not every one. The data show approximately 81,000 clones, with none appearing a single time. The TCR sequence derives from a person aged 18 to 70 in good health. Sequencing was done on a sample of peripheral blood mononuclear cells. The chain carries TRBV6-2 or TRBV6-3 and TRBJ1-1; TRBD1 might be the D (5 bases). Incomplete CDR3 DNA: TGTGCCAGCAGTTACGTGACAGTGAACACTGAA. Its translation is CASSYVTVNTE. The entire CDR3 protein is CASSYVTVNTEAFF.